This TCR beta chain is from a study of shared clonotypes between healthy human individuals. This CDR3 has 13 residues. Trimming shortened V by 0 bases and J by 7 bases, and 9 bases separated the two germline ends. Looked up from germline, CDR1 is KGHSH and CDR2 is LQKENI. Profiling relied on immunoSEQ multiplex PCR, and the TCRdb table lists in-frame clones only, not all of them. The sample lists 850,000 to 1,200,000 clones, around 75% occurring once. The sequencing sample was made of memory CD4+ T cells sorted from blood. Subset defined: CD45RA-negative fraction. This rearrangement joins TRBV18 to TRBJ1-2, with D unresolved. This TCR was sampled from a man between 18 and 29 years old in good health. CDR3 protein: CASSPPGPGGYTF. In DNA form, the CDR3 reads TGTGCCAGCTCACCACCCGGCCCCGGTGGCTACACCTTC.